This entry is about one T cell receptor beta chain. Its antigen is not known. Other nucleotide sequences from this sample produce the same CDR3. The record originates from a study of shared clonotypes between healthy human individuals. Background on the study: Plates per donor: three CD4 naive, three CD4 memory, two CD8 naive, one CD8 memory. Findings and caveats of the study: Lower generation probabilities were found for non-shared clonotypes than for those shared by all four donors.

In the study's own analysis: ImmunoSEQ yielded junction-only sequences lacking quality scores, so filtering differed. Assay used: immunoSEQ multiplex PCR; TCRdb lists only in-frame clones, some missing. V and J calls plus clone size are reproduced from that table; the DNA served to infer D and trimming. The sample holds about 980,000 clones; over 60% are singletons and the top ten take about 1.5%. Germline V lookup: CDR1 MRHNA, CDR2 SNTAGT. J was trimmed by 3 bases and V by 0 bases; bases with no gene match: 2. The CDR3 has 15 amino acids. This TCR came from a man aged 18 to 35 in good health. Sample: memory CD4+ T cells sorted from blood. As for subset: CD45RA-negative fraction. The genes are TRBV6-4 and TRBJ2-1, with 7 bases that match TRBD1. This chain's CDR3 is CASSDSAGGYNEQFF. The CDR3 DNA reads as TGTGCCAGCAGTGACTCGGCAGGGGGCTACAATGAGCAGTTCTTC.